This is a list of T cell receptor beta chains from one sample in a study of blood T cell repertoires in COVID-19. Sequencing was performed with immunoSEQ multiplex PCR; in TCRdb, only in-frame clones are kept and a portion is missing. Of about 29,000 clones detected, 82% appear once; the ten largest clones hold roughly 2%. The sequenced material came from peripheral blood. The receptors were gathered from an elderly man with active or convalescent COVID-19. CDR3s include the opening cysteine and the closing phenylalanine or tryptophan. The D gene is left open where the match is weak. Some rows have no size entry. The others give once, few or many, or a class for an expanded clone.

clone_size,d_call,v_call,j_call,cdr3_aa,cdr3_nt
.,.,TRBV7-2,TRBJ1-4,CASSPGQNEKLFF,TGTGCCAGCAGCCCCGGACAGAATGAAAAACTGTTTTTT
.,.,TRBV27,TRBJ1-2,CASSISGTGGYTF,TGTGCCAGCAGTATATCCGGGACTGGGGGCTACACCTTC
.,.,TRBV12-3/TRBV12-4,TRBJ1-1,CASRPSLNTEAFF,TGTGCCAGCAGGCCGAGTTTGAACACTGAAGCTTTCTTT
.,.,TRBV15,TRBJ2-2,CATSRARVSGELFF,TGTGCCACCAGCAGAGCCAGGGTGTCCGGGGAGCTGTTTTTT
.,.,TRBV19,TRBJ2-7,CASSTTGIGEQYF,TGTGCCAGTAGTACCACAGGGATTGGGGAGCAGTACTTC
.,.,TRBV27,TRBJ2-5,CASSLSPGLGETQYF,TGTGCCAGCAGTTTATCCCCAGGACTCGGGGAGACCCAGTACTTC
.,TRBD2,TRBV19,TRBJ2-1,CASSVSGRVYNEQFF,TGTGCCAGTAGCGTTAGCGGGAGGGTTTACAATGAGCAGTTCTTC
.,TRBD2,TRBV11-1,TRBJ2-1,CASTPQTSGGWNEQFF,TGTGCCAGCACTCCACAGACTAGCGGGGGTTGGAATGAGCAGTTCTTC
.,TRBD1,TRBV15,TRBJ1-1,CATKGQMNTEAFF,TGTGCCACCAAGGGACAGATGAACACTGAAGCTTTCTTT
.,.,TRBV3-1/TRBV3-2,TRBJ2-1,CASSQERLHRSSGNEQFF,TGTGCCAGCAGCCAAGAGAGACTCCATCGTTCGTCCGGCAATGAGCAGTTCTTC
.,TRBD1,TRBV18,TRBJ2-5,CASARDRGSGETQYF,TGTGCCAGCGCCCGGGACAGGGGGTCCGGAGAGACCCAGTACTTC
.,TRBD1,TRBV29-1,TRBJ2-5,CSVEQGAFGETQYF,TGCAGCGTGGAACAGGGGGCCTTTGGAGAGACCCAGTACTTC
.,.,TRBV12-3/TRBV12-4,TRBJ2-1,CASSFAEYNEQFF,TGTGCCAGCAGTTTCGCGGAGTACAATGAGCAGTTCTTC
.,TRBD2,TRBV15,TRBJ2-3,CATSRQTSGNGDTQYF,TGTGCCACCAGCAGACAGACTAGCGGGAATGGAGATACGCAGTATTTT
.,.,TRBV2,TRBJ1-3,CASRTGFSGNTIYF,TGTGCCAGCCGAACAGGGTTTTCTGGAAACACCATATATTTT
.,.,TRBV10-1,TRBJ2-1,CASADGSSYNEQFF,TGCGCCAGCGCAGACGGGAGCTCCTACAATGAGCAGTTCTTC
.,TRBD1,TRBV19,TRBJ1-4,CASGTGRATNEKLFF,TGTGCCAGTGGGACAGGGCGAGCAACTAATGAAAAACTGTTTTTT
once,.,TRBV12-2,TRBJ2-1,CASRLAGFLVSEPGNEQFF,TGTGCAAGTCGCTTAGCTGGGTTCCTGGTATCCGAGCCAGGCAATGAGCAGTTCTTC
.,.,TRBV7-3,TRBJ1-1,CASSLEAGGYREAFF,TGTGCCAGCAGCTTAGAGGCCGGAGGCTATAGGGAAGCTTTCTTT
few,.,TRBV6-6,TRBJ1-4,CASSYSRGNEKLFF,TGTGCCAGCAGTTACTCTCGCGGGAATGAAAAACTGTTTTTT
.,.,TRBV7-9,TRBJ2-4,CASSSGGAKNIQYF,TGTGCCAGCAGCTCCGGTGGAGCCAAAAACATTCAGTACTTC
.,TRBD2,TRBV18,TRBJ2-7,CASSLTSGNNEQYF,TGTGCCAGCTCACTGACTAGCGGGAACAACGAGCAGTACTTC
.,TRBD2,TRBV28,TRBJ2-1,CASSGAGELYNEQFF,TGTGCCAGCAGTGGAGCGGGGGAGCTTTACAATGAGCAGTTCTTC
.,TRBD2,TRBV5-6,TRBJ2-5,CASSLSGGETQYF,TGTGCCAGCAGCCTCAGCGGGGGGGAGACCCAGTACTTC
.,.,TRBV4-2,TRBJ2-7,CASSQDDGSPFYEQYF,TGTGCCAGCAGCCAAGATGACGGGAGTCCCTTCTACGAGCAGTACTTC
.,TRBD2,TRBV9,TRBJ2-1,CASSVASGNYNEQFF,TGTGCCAGCAGCGTAGCTAGCGGCAACTACAATGAGCAGTTCTTC
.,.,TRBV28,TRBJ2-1,CASSLGASYNEQFF,TGTGCCAGCAGTTTAGGGGCTTCCTACAATGAGCAGTTCTTC
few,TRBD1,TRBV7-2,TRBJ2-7,CASSFSRDRAYEQYF,TGTGCCAGCAGCTTTAGCAGGGACAGGGCCTACGAGCAGTACTTC
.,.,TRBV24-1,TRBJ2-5,CATSDGPGQPQGTQYF,TGTGCCACCAGTGATGGGCCGGGACAACCGCAAGGGACCCAGTACTTC